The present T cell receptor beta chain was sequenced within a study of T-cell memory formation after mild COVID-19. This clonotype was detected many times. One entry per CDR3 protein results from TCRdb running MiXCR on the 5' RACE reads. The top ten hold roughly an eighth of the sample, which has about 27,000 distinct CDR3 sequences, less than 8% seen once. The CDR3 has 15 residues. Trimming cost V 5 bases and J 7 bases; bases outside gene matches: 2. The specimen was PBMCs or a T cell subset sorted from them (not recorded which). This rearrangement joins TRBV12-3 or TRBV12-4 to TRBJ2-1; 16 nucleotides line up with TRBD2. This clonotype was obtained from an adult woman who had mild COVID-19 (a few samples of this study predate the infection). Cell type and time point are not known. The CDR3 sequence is CASSRGLAGGNEQFF. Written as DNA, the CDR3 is TGTGCCAGCAGTAGGGGACTAGCGGGAGGGAATGAGCAGTTCTTC.